These T cell receptor beta chains were read from a single sample in a study of blood T cell repertoires in COVID-19. Profiling relied on immunoSEQ multiplex PCR, and the TCRdb table lists in-frame clones only, not all of them. The data contain 70,000 to 95,000 clones, approximately 92% of them seen just once; the ten biggest clones take up under 7.5%. Input material: peripheral blood. The origin of the receptors is a woman aged 60-75 years with active COVID-19. CDR3s include the opening cysteine and the closing phenylalanine or tryptophan. The D gene is left open where the match is weak. Clone size is shown for a subset of rows, as once, few, many or a class of expanded clone.

TRBV7-8	14	TRBJ2-5	-	TRBD1	CASSPQGTQETQYF
TRBV10-2	15	TRBJ2-1	-	TRBD1	CASSGGTGRLVEQFF
TRBV18	14	TRBJ1-2	-	TRBD1	CASSPGQGSGGYTF
TRBV11-2	14	TRBJ2-4	-	TRBD2	CASSFSGAEDIQYF
TRBV7-2	16	TRBJ2-3	-	-	CASSLSPPRARDTQYF
TRBV10-3	18	TRBJ2-7	-	-	CAISESGLGLRSSYEQYF
TRBV9	16	TRBJ1-6	-	TRBD1	CASSVGQGRDNSPLHF
TRBV27	15	TRBJ2-2	-	-	CASSKLQGYTGELFF
TRBV30	13	TRBJ2-7	-	TRBD2	CAWSAGGAVEQYF
TRBV3-1/TRBV3-2	16	TRBJ2-6	few	TRBD2	CASSPRTSSGANVLTF